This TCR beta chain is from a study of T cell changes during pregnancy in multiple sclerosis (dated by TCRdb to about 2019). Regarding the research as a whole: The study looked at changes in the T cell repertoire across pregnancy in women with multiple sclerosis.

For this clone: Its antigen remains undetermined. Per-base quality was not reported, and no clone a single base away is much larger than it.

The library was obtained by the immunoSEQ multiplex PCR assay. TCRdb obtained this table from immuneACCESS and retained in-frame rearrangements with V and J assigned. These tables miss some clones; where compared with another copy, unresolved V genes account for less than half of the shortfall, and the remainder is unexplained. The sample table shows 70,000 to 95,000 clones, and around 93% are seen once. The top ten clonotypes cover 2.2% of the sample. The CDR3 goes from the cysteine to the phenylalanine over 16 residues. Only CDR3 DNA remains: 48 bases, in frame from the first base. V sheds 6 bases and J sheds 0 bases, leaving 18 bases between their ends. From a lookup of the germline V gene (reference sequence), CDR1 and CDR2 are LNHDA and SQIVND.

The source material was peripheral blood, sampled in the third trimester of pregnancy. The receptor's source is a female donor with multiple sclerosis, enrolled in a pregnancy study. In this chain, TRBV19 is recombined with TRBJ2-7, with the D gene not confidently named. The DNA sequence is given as TGTGCCAGTAGGCCAACAGCTACCCGAGCCTCCTACGAGCAGTACTTC. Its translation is CASRPTATRASYEQYF.